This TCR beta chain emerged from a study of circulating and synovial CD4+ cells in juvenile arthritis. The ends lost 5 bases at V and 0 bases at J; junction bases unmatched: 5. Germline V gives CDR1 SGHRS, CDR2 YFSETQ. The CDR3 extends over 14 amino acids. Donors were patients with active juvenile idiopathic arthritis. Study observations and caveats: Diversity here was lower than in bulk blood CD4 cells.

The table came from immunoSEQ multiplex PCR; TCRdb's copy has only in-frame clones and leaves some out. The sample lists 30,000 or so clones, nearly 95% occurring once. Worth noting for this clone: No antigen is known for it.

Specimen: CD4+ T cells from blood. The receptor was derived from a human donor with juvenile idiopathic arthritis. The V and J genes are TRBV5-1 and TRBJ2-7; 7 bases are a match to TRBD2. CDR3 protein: CASSRAGSSYEQYF. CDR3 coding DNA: TGCGCCAGCAGTCGAGCGGGGAGCTCCTACGAGCAGTACTTC.